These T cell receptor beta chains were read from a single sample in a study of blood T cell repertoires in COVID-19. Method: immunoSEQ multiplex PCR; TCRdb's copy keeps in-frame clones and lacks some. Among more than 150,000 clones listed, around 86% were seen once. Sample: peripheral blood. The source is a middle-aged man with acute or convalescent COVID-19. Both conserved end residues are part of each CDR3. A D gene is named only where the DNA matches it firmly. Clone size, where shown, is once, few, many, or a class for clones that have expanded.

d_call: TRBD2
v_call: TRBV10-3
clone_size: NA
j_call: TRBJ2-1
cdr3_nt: TGTGCCATCACGCCTAGCGGGGTCAGGGATGAGCAGTTCTTC
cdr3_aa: CAITPSGVRDEQFF

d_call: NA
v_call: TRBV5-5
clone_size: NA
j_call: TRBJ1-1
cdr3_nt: TGTGCCAGCAGCTTTCGGGGAGAGGGTGAAGCTTTCTTT
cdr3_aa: CASSFRGEGEAFF

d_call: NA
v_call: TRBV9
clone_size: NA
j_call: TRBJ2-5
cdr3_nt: TGTGCCAGCAGCCCCCGGACAGACGAGTACTTC
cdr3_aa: CASSPRTDEYF

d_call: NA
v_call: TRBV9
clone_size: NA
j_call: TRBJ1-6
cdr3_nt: TGTGCCAGCAGCCCCCCAGGCTCCTATAATTCACCCCTCCACTTT
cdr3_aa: CASSPPGSYNSPLHF

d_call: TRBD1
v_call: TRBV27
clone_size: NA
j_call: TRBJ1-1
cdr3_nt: TGTGCCAGCAGTTTTCGGACAGGCCCCCGTGGTACTGAAGCTTTCTTT
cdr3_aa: CASSFRTGPRGTEAFF

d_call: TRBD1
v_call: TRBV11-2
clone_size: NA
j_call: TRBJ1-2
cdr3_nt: TGTGCCAGCAGCACCAGGGGGGCGGATGGCTACACCTTC
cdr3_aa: CASSTRGADGYTF

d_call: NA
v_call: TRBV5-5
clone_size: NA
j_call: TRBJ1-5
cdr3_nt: TGTGCCAGCAGCCGCGCCGTTGGAGAGCCCCAGCATTTT
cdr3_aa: CASSRAVGEPQHF

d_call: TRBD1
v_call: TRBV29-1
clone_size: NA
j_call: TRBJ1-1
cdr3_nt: TGCAGCGTTGACTCCGGGACAGGCAACTTTGAAGCTTTCTTT
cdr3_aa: CSVDSGTGNFEAFF

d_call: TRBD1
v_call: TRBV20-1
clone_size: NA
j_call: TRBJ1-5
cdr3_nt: TGCAGTGCTAGTGAACAGGGGGCAGGTAGCAATCAGCCCCAGCATTTT
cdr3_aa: CSASEQGAGSNQPQHF

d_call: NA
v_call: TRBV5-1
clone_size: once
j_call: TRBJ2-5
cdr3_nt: TGCGCCAGCAGCCCCCAGGGGGAGACCCAGTACTTC
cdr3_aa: CASSPQGETQYF

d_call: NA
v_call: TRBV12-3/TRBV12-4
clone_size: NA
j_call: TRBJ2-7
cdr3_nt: TGTGCCAGCAGTCCTCTCGAGCACGAGCAGTACTTC
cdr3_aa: CASSPLEHEQYF

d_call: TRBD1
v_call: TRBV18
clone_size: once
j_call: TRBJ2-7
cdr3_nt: TGTGCCAGCTCACGACTAACAGGGGCCCTAAGTAACGAGCAGTACTTC
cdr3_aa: CASSRLTGALSNEQYF

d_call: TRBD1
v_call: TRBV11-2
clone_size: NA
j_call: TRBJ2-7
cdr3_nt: TGTGCCAGCAGCACACAAGGGGGCTACTACGAGCAGTACTTC
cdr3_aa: CASSTQGGYYEQYF

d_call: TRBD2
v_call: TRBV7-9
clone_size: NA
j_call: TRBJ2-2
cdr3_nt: TGTGCCAGCAGCTCATTTTCTCGTCGGGGGGGCAGGAACACCGGGGAGCTGTTTTTT
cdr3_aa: CASSSFSRRGGRNTGELFF

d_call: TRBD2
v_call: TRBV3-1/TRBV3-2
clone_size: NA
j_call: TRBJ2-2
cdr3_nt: TGTGCCAGCAGCCCGCCGGGACTAGCGGGGGCTGACGGGGAGCTGTTTTTT
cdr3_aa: CASSPPGLAGADGELFF

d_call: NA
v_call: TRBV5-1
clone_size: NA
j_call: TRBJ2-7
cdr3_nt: TGCGCCAGCAGCCCGGGGGGGACAGGGATGCGGTACGAGCAGTACTTC
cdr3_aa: CASSPGGTGMRYEQYF

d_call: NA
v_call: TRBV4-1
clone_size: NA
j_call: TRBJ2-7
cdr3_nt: TGCGCCAGCAGCGTTACTGGTTCCTACGAGCAGTACTTC
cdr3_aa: CASSVTGSYEQYF

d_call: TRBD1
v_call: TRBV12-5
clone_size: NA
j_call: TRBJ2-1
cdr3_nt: TGTGCTAGTGGTCTGGGACAGGGACCTTACAATGAGCAGTTCTTC
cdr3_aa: CASGLGQGPYNEQFF

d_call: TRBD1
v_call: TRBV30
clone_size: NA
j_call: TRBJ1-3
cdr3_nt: TGTGCCTGGAGCGAGGGGGCCATATCAGGAAACACCATATATTTT
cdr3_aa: CAWSEGAISGNTIYF

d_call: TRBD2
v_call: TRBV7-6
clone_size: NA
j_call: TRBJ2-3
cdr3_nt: TGTGCCAGCAGCACAGAGCGGGGGGCCCCCCTGTACCATACGCAGTATTTT
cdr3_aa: CASSTERGAPLYHTQYF

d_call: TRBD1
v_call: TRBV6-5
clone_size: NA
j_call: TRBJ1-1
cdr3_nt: TGTGCCAGCAGTTACCTGACAGGGGGCAACACTGAAGCTTTCTTT
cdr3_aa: CASSYLTGGNTEAFF

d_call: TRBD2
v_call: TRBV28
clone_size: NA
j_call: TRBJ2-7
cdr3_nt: TGTGCCAGCAGTTTGGCGGGGGGGCTTTACGAGCAGTACTTC
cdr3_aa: CASSLAGGLYEQYF

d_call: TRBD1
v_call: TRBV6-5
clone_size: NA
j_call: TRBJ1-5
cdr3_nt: TGTGCCAGCAGAGACAGGGGGGTCAATCAGCCCCAGCATTTT
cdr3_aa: CASRDRGVNQPQHF

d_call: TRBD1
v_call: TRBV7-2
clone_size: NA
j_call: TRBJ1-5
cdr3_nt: TGTGCCAGCACAGGACCGGGACAGGGGAGCAATCAGCCCCAGCATTTT
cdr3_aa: CASTGPGQGSNQPQHF

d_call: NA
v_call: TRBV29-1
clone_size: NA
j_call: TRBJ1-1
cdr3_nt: TGCAGCGTTGAATTGCGCTTCGGGAGCACTGAAGCTTTCTTT
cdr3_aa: CSVELRFGSTEAFF

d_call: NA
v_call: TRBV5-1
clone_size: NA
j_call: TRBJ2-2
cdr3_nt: TGCGCCAGCAGCTTGGCGTTAGCGAGCACCGGGGAGCTGTTTTTT
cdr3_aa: CASSLALASTGELFF

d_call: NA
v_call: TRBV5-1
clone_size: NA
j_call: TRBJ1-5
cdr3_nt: TGCGCCAGCAGCTCACAGGGTGGGGATCAGCCCCAGCATTTT
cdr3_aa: CASSSQGGDQPQHF

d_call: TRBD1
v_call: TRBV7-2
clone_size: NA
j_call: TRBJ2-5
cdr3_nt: TGTGCCAGCAGTTTAAACAGGGGCGGGCAAGAGACCCAGTACTTC
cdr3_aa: CASSLNRGGQETQYF

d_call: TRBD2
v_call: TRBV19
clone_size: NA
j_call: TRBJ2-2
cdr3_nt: TGTGCCAGTAGTATTAAGTTGCGGGGGGGCATCCCCGGGGAGCTGTTTTTT
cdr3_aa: CASSIKLRGGIPGELFF

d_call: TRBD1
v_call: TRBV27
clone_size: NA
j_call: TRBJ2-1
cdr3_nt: TGTGCCAGCAGTCTCCGGGACAGTGGCAATGAGCAGTTCTTC
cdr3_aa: CASSLRDSGNEQFF

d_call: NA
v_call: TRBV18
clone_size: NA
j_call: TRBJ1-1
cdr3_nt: TGTGCCAGCTCACCCTCGACAGACCTCACTGAAGCTTTCTTT
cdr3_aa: CASSPSTDLTEAFF

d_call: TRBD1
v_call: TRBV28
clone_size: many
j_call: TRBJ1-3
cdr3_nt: TGTGCCAGCAGTTCCTCGTGGACAGGGAACGGACACACCATATATTTT
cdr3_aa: CASSSSWTGNGHTIYF

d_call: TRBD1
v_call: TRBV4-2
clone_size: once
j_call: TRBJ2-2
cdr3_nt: TGTGCCAGCAGCCAAGAGGAGACAGGGAAGTACAGCACCGGGGAGCTGTTTTTT
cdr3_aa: CASSQEETGKYSTGELFF

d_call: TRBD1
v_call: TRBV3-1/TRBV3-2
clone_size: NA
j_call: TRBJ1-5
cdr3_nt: TGTGCCAGCAGCCAAGATCACAGGGGTTTTCAGCCCCAGCATTTT
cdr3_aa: CASSQDHRGFQPQHF

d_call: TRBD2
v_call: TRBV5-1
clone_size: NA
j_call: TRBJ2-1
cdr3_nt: TGCGCCAGCAGCTTGGAGGTTAGCGGGGGGAACAATGAGCAGTTCTTC
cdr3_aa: CASSLEVSGGNNEQFF

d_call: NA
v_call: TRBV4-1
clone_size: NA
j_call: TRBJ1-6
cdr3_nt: TGCGCCAGCAGCCAAGGAGGGGGGGGTAATTCACCCCTCCACTTT
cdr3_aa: CASSQGGGGNSPLHF

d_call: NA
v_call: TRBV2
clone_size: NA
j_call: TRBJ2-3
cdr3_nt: TGTGCCAGCAGCGCACTAGGGGATACGCAGTATTTT
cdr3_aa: CASSALGDTQYF

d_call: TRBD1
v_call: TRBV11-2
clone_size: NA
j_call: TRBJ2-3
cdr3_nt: TGTGCCAGCAGCCCGCGGACAGGGGGCCTTGCAGATACGCAGTATTTT
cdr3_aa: CASSPRTGGLADTQYF

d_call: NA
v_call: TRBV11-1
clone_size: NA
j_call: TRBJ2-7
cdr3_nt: TGTGCCAGCAGCTTAGACGGGACACCAGGTGTCGAGCAGTACTTC
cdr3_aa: CASSLDGTPGVEQYF

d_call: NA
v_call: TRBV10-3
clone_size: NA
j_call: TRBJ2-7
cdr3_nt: TGTGCCATCAGATCGGACGCGGGATCCTACGAGCAGTACTTC
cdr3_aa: CAIRSDAGSYEQYF

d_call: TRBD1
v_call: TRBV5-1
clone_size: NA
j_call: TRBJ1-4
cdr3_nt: TGCGCCAGCAGCTCGACCGGGACAGGAGCTAATGAAAAACTGTTTTTT
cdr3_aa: CASSSTGTGANEKLFF

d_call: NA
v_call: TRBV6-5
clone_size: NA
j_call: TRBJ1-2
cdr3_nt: TGTGCCAGCAGTTACTCCGGGGAATACTATGGCTACACCTTC
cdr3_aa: CASSYSGEYYGYTF

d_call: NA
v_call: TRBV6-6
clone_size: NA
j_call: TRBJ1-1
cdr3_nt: TGTGCCAGCGGGAGGAACACTGAAGCTTTCTTT
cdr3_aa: CASGRNTEAFF

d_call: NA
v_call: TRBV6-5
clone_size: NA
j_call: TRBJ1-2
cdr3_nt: TGTGCCAGCAGAGCCCAAATAGCTAACTATGGCTACACCTTC
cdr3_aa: CASRAQIANYGYTF

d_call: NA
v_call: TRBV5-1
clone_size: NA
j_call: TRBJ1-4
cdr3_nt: TGCGCCAGCTCTGCAGGCTCAGGAGAAAAACTGTTTTTT
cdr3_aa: CASSAGSGEKLFF

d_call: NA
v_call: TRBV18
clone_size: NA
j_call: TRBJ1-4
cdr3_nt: TGTGCCAGCCGACAGGACAGAAATAATGAAAAACTGTTTTTT
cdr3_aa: CASRQDRNNEKLFF

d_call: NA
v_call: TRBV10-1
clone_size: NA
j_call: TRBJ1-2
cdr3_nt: TGCGCCAGCAGTGACGGGGACTATGGCTACACCTTC
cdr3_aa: CASSDGDYGYTF

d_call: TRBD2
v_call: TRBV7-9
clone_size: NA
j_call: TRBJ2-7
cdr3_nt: TGTGCCAGCAGCCAGACTAGCGGGGCCTCCTACGAGCAGTACTTC
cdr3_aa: CASSQTSGASYEQYF

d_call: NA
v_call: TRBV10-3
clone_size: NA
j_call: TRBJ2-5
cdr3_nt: TGTGCCACCTATGGCCCAAGAGCAGGGAGGGGGGAGACCCAGTACTTC
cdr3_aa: CATYGPRAGRGETQYF

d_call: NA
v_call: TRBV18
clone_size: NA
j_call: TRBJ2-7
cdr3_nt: TGTGCCAGCTCACCACCCTCGCGGGCCTCCTACGAGCAGTACTTC
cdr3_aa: CASSPPSRASYEQYF

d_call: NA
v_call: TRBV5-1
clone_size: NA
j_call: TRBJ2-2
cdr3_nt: TGCGCCAGCGCCCTCCCCGGGGGGCCAAACCGGGAGCTGTTTTTT
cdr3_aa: CASALPGGPNRELFF

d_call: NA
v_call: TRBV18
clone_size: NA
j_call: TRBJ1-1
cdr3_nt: TGTGCCAGCCTCCGGGGAGGGAGCACTGAAGCTTTCTTT
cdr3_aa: CASLRGGSTEAFF

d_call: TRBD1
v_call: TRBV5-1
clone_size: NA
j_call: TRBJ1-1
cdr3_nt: TGCGCCAGCAGCCCTGGACAGGGGTTGGTCGACACTGAAGCTTTCTTT
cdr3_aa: CASSPGQGLVDTEAFF